The following is a T cell receptor beta chain sequence with its context. This clonotype was seen repeatedly, ten times or more. Its antigen is not yet known. Base-call qualities are not available, and no considerably larger clone is one nucleotide away. The sample belongs to a study of molecular identifiers for immune sequencing clone quantification (dated by TCRdb to 2016 to 2019). About the investigation overall: For a replicate experiment, the RNA from either approximately 20,000 or 100,000 naive CD8 T cells was divided into five aliquots, and four of those aliquots went on to sequencing. This methods study used CD8 T cells to benchmark TCR RNA copy counting and molecular-identifier clustering-based TCR repertoire sequencing (MIDCIRS). Broader findings and caveats from the paper: In CMV-specific effector cells, over 97% of molecules were held by clones above 20 RNA copies, whereas under 1% of molecules were held by such clones in naive cells. When barcode sub-clustering was not used, chimeric consensus sequences inflated TCR diversity, with chimeras reaching as high as 47%. Modeling indicated approximately 3.1 TCR RNA copies recovered per cell, compared with around 11 by digital PCR, which implies a capture efficiency of 25% to 35%. Spiked-in Jurkat TCR RNA (around 9 copies' worth), which is not part of the donor repertoire, was contained in the naive libraries. A single cell's worth of spiked-in Jurkat TCR RNA was reported detectable even among 850,000 to 1,000,000 naive CD8 T cells. Highly expanded clone sizes could be underestimated because identical TCR molecules may share a barcode.

Naive CD8 T cell libraries were made from approximately 20,000 to 1,000,000 sorted cells using 10%, 30% or 50% of purified RNA. Naive CD8 T cells were FACS-sorted as CD8+CD4-CCR7+CD45RA+ on a BD FACSAria II into RLT Plus buffer. To test detection sensitivity, Jurkat RNA equal to ten TCR copies was added to samples of about 20,000-1,100,000 naive CD8 T cells. Enrichment of CD8 T cells was done with RosetteSep CD8+ T Cell Enrichment Cocktail plus Ficoll-Paque, and ACK red cell lysis came afterward. Receptors were amplified or captured by PCR. Reads for this sample came from an Illumina HiSeq 4000. Bulk TCR libraries were prepared as previously described, using TCR primers listed in Table S5. Purification of total RNA was performed with the Qiagen AllPrep DNA/RNA kit. Reads from multiple sequencing runs of the same library were pooled before analysis. The study's own analysis went as follows. Only reads with exact TCR constant sequence were kept, trimmed to 150 nt, and grouped by their 12-nt molecular barcodes. Reads within each barcode group were sub-clustered using a 15% Levenshtein threshold, and quality-weighted consensus sequences were constructed for each RNA molecule. Non-functional sequences were removed, as were lower-count sequences one edit away from another. On the basis of fitting two negative binomial distributions, barcode sub-clusters with fewer than 20% of the maximum read count were discarded. TCRdb reprocessing: public reads trimmed at Q25 with fastp, clones called with MiXCR, in-frame beta chains kept. Every entry covers one CDR3 protein and lists the most common genes and DNA from its rows. These V and J calls are TCRdb output, not the study's own analysis. This sample holds about 320,000 distinct CDR3 sequences; roughly 23% were observed only once. Of the sample, 0.75% to 0.85% falls within the top ten clones.

Sequencing was done on a sample of naive CD8+ T cells from blood, with Jurkat cell RNA spiked in. What the cell subset or site label conveys for this sample: FACS-sorted CD8+CD4-CCR7+CD45RA+ naive T cells. The source of this sequence is a human donor in good health. Some libraries in this study had Jurkat cell RNA spiked in.

The CDR3 loop reads CASSNTDTQYF. Here is the DNA: TGTGCCAGCAGTAACACAGATACGCAGTATTTT. The chain was built from TRBV27 and TRBJ2-3; no D gene call is confident. CDR1 and CDR2 (MNHEY, SMNVEV) derive from the germline V gene (reference sequence). The V end loses 5 bases and the J end loses 2 bases, and a stretch of 2 bases separates them. The cysteine opens and the phenylalanine closes a CDR3 of 11 amino acids. Here the CDR3 DNA is all that survives: 33 bases in frame from base 1.